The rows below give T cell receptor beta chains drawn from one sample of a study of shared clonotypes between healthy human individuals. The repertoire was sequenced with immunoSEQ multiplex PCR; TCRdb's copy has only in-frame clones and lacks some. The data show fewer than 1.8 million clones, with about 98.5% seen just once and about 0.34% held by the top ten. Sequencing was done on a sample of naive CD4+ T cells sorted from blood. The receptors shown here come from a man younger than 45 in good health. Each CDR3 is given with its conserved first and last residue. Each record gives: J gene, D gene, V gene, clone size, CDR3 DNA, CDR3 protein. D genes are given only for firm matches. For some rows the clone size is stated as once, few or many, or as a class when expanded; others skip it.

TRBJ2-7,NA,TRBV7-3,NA,TGTGCCAGCGCTAGGAGCGGAGCCTACGAGCAGTACTTC,CASARSGAYEQYF
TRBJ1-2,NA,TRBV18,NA,TGTGCCAGCTCACCTACGGAGGGGTTTGGTAGCGGCTACACCTTC,CASSPTEGFGSGYTF
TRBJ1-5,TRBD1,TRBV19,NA,TGTGCCAGTAGTATTGACAGGGGGCCTCAGCCCCAGCATTTT,CASSIDRGPQPQHF
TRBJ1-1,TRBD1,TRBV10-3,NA,TGTGCCATCACTAAGGACAGGGAAACTGAAGCTTTCTTT,CAITKDRETEAFF
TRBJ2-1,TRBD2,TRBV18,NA,TGTGCCAGCTCAGAAGCGGGAGGGCCTTACAATGAGCAGTTCTTC,CASSEAGGPYNEQFF
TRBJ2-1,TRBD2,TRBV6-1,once,TGTGCCAGTGAAGAAAGCGGGAGGGTTGAGCAGTTCTTC,CASEESGRVEQFF
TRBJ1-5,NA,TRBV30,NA,TGTGCCTGGAGTGTCGCCAGGTCCCTTCCCTATAGCAATCAGCCCCAGCATTTT,CAWSVARSLPYSNQPQHF
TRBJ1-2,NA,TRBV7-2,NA,TGTGCCAGCAGCTCCCCGGGACGGATCTATGGCTACACCTTC,CASSSPGRIYGYTF
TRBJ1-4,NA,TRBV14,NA,TGTGCCAGCAGCCAACAGGGTCTTGGAGGTGTAAAACTGTTTTTT,CASSQQGLGGVKLFF
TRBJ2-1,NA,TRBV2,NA,TGTGCCAGCAGTGTCAAGTTAGGCAGCCTCGGGCAGTTCTTC,CASSVKLGSLGQFF
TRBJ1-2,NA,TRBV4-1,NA,TGCGCCAGCAGCCACCCCCCAAGAGGGAACTATGGCTACACCTTC,CASSHPPRGNYGYTF
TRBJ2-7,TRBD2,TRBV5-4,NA,TGTGCCAGCAGCTTGGCCGGGGGGGACGAGCAGTACTTC,CASSLAGGDEQYF
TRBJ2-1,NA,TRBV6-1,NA,TGTGCCAGCAGTGGACCTCTTTATTCGGATAATGAGCAGTTCTTC,CASSGPLYSDNEQFF
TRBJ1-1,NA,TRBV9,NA,TGTGCCAGCAGCCGCACCCAGGGACGGGAGAACACTGAAGCTTTCTTT,CASSRTQGRENTEAFF
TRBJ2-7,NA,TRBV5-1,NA,TGCGCCAGCAGTCCGGAAGGGTCCACCTACGAGCAGTACTTC,CASSPEGSTYEQYF
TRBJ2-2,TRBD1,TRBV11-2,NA,TGTGCCAGCAGCTTCTACAGGGGGCGAGGCACCGGGGAGCTGTTTTTT,CASSFYRGRGTGELFF
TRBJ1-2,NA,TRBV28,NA,TGTGCCAGCGTCAGCGACAGCTATGGCTACACCTTC,CASVSDSYGYTF
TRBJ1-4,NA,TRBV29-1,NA,TGCAGCGTTGCTGAGGGAGACGAAAAACTGTTTTTT,CSVAEGDEKLFF
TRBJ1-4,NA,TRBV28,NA,TGTGCCACGGGGGGGAACCAGTTCGGAAAACTGTTTTTT,CATGGNQFGKLFF
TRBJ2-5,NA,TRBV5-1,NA,TGCGCCAGCAGCTTGGAGGCCGTCCAAGAGACCCAGTACTTC,CASSLEAVQETQYF
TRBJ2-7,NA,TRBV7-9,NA,TGTGCCAGCAGCTTAGCGCTCGTAGGGGCAGGGGACCCCTACGAGCAGTACTTC,CASSLALVGAGDPYEQYF
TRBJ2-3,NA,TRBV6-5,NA,TGTGCCAGCCGCCGGAGCCTTGGAATGGATACGCAGTATTTT,CASRRSLGMDTQYF
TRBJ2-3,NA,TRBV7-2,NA,TGTGCCAGCAGCTTACGTTTTAAGGCAGATACGCAGTATTTT,CASSLRFKADTQYF
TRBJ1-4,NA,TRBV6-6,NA,TGTGCCAGCAGTTACTTCGGGGGCGGCAAACTGTTTTTT,CASSYFGGGKLFF
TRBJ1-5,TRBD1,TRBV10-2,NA,TGCGCCAGCAGTGAGGGACAGGTCAATCAGCCCCAGCATTTT,CASSEGQVNQPQHF
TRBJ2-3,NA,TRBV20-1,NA,TGCAGTGCTAGAGTGGAGGATACGCAGTATTTT,CSARVEDTQYF
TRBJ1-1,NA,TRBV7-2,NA,TGTGCCAGCAGCTTATTAGGGGTTGGAGTAGCTTTCTTT,CASSLLGVGVAFF
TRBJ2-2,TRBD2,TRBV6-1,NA,TGTGCCAGCAGTGAACAGCGGGAGTTGTTCGGGGAGCTGTTTTTT,CASSEQRELFGELFF
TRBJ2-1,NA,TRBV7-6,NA,TGTGCCAGCAGCCTCAGCTGGAACAATGAGCAGTTCTTC,CASSLSWNNEQFF
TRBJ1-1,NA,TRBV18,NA,TGTGCCAGCTCACCGACGCAGAAGAACACTGAAGCTTTCTTT,CASSPTQKNTEAFF
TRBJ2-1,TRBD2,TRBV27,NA,TGTGCCAGCAGTTTAGGACTAGCGGGAATCGTTTCCTACAATGAGCAGTTCTTC,CASSLGLAGIVSYNEQFF
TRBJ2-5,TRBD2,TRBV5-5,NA,TGTGCCAGCAGCTTCCGGACTAGCGGGGGGAGACCCCAGTACTTC,CASSFRTSGGRPQYF
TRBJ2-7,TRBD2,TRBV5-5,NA,TGTGCCAGCAGTTTAGGACTAGCGGGAGTTGAGCAGTACTTC,CASSLGLAGVEQYF